These 6 T cell receptor beta chains came from one sample sequenced in a study of CD8 T cells in Susac syndrome. RNA was extracted with the RNeasy kit, and a quantity of roughly 0.5 to 1 ug was reverse transcribed using random hexamers. A single record per CDR3 protein comes from TCRdb applying MiXCR to the immunoSEQ multiplex PCR reads. The sample has roughly 120,000 distinct CDR3 sequences, 90% to 95% seen once. Sequenced input: CD4+ T cells from PBMCs. The receptors originated from a human donor in good health.

This rearrangement joins TRBV29-1 to TRBJ2-2, with D possibly matching TRBD2 (8 bases). The CDR3 sequence is 14 residues long. With 8 bases removed from V and 6 bases from J, the gap between germline ends came to 19 bases. CDR1 is SQVTM, CDR2 ANQGSEA, per germline. The CDR3, as DNA: TGCAGCTCGGGGGGGACAGATAGGTCCGGGGAGCTGTTTTTT. Its translation: CSSGGTDRSGELFF.

The chain has TRBV29-1 and TRBJ2-3; 8 bases line up with TRBD1. The CDR3 totals 15 residues. Germline CDR1 is SQVTM and CDR2 is ANQGSEA. V lost 6 bases to trimming and J lost 1 base; unmatched junction nucleotides: 9. This CDR3 reads CSVDPQGAGTDTQYF. The CDR3 DNA follows: TGCAGCGTGGATCCGCAGGGGGCTGGCACAGATACGCAGTATTTT.

In its sample, this clonotype was seen once. CDR3 in DNA: TGCAGTGCTAGAGCCAGGGGCCTAACTGGGGCCAACGTCCTGACTTTC. Its protein is CSARARGLTGANVLTF. The V gene is TRBV20-1, the J gene TRBJ2-6; a weak D match, TRBD1 (6 bases). The germline V and J ends were trimmed by 1 base and 2 bases, with 12 bases remaining between them. Germline lookup yields CDR1 DFQATT and CDR2 SNEGSKA (reference sequence). This CDR3 has 16 residues.

The rearrangement links TRBV19 to TRBJ2-1; 12 nucleotides line up with TRBD2. The germline gives CDR1 LNHDA, CDR2 SQIVND (reference sequence). The CDR3 spans 15 residues. V dropped 7 bases and J dropped 7; count of bases not matched to a gene: 8. The CDR3 DNA reads TGTGCCAGTACTGGACTAGCGGGAAGGTGGAATGAGCAGTTCTTC. This encodes CASTGLAGRWNEQFF.

This clonotype appeared once. The chain joins TRBV19 to TRBJ2-3; D is undetermined. The germline V gene has CDR1 LNHDA and CDR2 SQIVND (reference sequence). The CDR3 spans 14 residues. Between the trimmed V and J ends, which lost 3 bases and 2 bases, there was a span of 9 bases. Here the CDR3 reads CASSIGSFTDTQYF. The CDR3 nucleotides are TGTGCCAGTAGTATCGGCTCGTTCACAGATACGCAGTATTTT.

The rearrangement joins TRBV7-2 to TRBJ2-5; TRBD1 is a possible D gene (7 bases). Germline V gene data show CDR1 as SGHTA and CDR2 as FQGNSA. V lost 4 bases to trimming and J lost 2 bases, with 11 bases between them. This CDR3 is built from 14 residues. In DNA, the CDR3 is TGTGCCAGCAGCTCTCAGGGGGGACAAGAGACCCAGTACTTC. Encoded protein: CASSSQGGQETQYF.